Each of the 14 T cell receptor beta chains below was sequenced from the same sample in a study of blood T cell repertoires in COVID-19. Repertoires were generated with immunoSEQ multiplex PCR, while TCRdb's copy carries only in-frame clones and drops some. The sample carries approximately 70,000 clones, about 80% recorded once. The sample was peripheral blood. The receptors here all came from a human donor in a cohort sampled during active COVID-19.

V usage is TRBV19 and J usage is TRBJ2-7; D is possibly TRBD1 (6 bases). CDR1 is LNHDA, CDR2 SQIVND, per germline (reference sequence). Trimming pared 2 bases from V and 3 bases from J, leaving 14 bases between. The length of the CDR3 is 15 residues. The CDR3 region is CASSISRGEHYEQYF. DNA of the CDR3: TGTGCCAGTAGTATAAGCAGGGGCGAGCACTACGAGCAGTACTTC.

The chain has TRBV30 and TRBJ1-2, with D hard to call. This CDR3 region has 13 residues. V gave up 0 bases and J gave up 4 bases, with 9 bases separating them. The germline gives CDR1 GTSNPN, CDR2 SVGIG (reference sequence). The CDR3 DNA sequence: TGTGCCTGGAGTGTGGGCGGAGGCTATGGCTACACCTTC. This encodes CAWSVGGGYGYTF.

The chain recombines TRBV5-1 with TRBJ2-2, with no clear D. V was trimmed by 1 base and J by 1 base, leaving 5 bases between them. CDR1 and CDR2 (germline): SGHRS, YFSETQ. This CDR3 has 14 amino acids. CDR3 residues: CASSLTVNTGELFF. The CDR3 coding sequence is TGCGCCAGCAGCTTGACTGTGAACACCGGGGAGCTGTTTTTT.

CDR3 nucleotides: TGCAGCGTTGGACAGGGGGCAGGCACTGAAGCTTTCTTT. This codes for CSVGQGAGTEAFF. The genes are TRBV29-1 and TRBJ1-1, with 10 nucleotides matching TRBD1. V lost 4 bases, J lost 4 bases, and 3 bases stayed unmatched. This CDR3 has 13 residues. The germline CDR1 and CDR2 sequences are SQVTM and ANQGSEA.

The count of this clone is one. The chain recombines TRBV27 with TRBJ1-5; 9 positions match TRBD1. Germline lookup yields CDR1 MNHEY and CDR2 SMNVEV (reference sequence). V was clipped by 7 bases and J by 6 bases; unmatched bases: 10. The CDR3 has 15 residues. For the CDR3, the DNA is TGTGCCAGCAAGGACGAGACAGGGGGTGGTCAGCCCCAGCATTTT. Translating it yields CASKDETGGGQPQHF.

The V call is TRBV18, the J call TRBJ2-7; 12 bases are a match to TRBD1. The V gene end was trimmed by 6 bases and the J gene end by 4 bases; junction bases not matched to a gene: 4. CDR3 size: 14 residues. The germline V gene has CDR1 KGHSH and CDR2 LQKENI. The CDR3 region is CASSPGQGAYEQYF. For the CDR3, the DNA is TGTGCCAGCTCCCCGGGACAGGGGGCATACGAGCAGTACTTC. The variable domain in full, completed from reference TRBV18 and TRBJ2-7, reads NAGVMQNPRHLVRRRGQEARLRCSPMKGHSHVYWYRQLPEEGLKFMVYLQKENIIDESGMPKERFSAEFPKEGPSILRIQQVVRGDSAAYFCASSPGQGAYEQYFGPGTRLTVT.

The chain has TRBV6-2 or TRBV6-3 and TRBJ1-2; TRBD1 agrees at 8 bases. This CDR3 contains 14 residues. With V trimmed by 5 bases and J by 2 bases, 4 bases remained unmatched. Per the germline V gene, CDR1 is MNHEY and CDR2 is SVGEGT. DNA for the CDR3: TGTGCCAGCAGTCCGACAGGGGCGAACTATGGCTACACCTTC. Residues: CASSPTGANYGYTF.

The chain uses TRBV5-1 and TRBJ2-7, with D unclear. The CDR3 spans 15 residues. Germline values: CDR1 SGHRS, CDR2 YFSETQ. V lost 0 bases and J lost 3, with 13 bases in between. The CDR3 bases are TGCGCCAGCAGCTTGGAACCCCAACAAGACTACGAGCAGTACTTC. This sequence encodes CASSLEPQQDYEQYF. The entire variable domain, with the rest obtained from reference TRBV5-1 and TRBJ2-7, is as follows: KAGVTQTPRYLIKTRGQQVTLSCSPISGHRSVSWYQQTPGQGLQFLFEYFSETQRNKGNFPGRFSGRQFSNSRSEMNVSTLELGDSALYLCASSLEPQQDYEQYFGPGTRLTVT.

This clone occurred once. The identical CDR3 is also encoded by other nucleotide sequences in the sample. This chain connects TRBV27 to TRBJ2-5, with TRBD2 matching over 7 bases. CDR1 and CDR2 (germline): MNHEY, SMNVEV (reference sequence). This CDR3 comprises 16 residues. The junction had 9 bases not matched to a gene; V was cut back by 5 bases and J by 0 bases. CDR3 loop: CASSPSSGEYQETQYF. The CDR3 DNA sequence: TGTGCCAGCAGTCCCTCCAGCGGGGAATACCAAGAGACCCAGTACTTC.

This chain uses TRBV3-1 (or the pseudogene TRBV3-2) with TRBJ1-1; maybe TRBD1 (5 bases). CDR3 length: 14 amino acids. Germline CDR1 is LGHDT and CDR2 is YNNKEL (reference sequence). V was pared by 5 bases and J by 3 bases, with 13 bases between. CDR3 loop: CASSSGGSYTEAFF. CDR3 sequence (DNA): TGTGCCAGCAGCTCTGGGGGGAGTTACACTGAAGCTTTCTTT.

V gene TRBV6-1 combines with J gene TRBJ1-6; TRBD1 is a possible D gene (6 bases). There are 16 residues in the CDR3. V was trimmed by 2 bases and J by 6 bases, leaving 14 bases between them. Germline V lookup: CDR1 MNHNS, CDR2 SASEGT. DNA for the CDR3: TGTGCCAGCAGTGAACAATCGGGGACATCTAATTCACCCCTCCACTTT. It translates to CASSEQSGTSNSPLHF.

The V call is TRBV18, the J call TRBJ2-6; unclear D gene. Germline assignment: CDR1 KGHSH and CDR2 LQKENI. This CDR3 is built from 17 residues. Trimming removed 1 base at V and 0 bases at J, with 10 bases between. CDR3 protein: CASSPQVQTSGANVLTF. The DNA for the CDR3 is TGTGCCAGCTCACCACAGGTACAGACCTCTGGGGCCAACGTCCTGACTTTC.

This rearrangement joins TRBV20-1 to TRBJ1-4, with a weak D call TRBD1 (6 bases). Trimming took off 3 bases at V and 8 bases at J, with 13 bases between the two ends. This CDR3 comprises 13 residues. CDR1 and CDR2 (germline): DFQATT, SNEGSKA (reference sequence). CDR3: CSASGGPGEKLFF. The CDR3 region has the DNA TGCAGTGCTAGTGGGGGGCCAGGCGAAAAACTGTTTTTT.

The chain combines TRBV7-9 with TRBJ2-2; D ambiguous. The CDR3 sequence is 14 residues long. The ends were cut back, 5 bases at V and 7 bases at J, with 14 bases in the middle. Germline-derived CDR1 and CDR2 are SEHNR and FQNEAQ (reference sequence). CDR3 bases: TGTGCCAGCAGCCCAACATATCAGGACGGGGAGCTGTTTTTT. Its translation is CASSPTYQDGELFF.